This entry features one T cell receptor (beta chain) sequence. Antigen unknown. This record belongs to a study of blood T cells in healthy people across ages. Study-wide results and caveats: Age brought a roughly linear fall in TCR beta diversity measured per million T cells. Greater diversity and more naive CD4+ cells were seen in long-lived donors than in aged donors.

Donor samples were obtained from healthy Caucasian individuals from Russia, aged 6 to 90. A second PCR, run for about 7 to 11 cycles, used a sample-barcoded 5' primer plus a J-beta primer mix. Each cDNA was tagged by a template-switch adaptor containing 12 random nucleotides. TCRdb passed the 5' RACE reads through MiXCR, listing each CDR3 protein once. This repertoire shows 1.5 million to 2 million distinct CDR3 sequences, roughly 27% found once; its top ten account for 7% to 9%. The CDR3 is made up of 14 amino acids. V lost 0 bases and J 1 base, leaving 9 bases between the germline ends. Per the germline V gene, CDR1 is SQVTM and CDR2 is ANQGSEA.

The sequence was obtained from a woman aged 25 to 39 in good health. The sequenced sample was blood. The gene calls are TRBV29-1 and TRBJ1-1; tentatively, D is TRBD1 (5 bases). The CDR3 nucleotides are TGCAGCGTTGAAGAATCAGGGAGGAACACTGAAGCTTTCTTT. Translation: CSVEESGRNTEAFF.